This T cell receptor beta chain was sequenced in a study of blood T cell repertoires in COVID-19. Study in general: The samples span acute and convalescent COVID-19 from the United States, Italy and Spain. Sample material is recorded as cDNA or gDNA derived from T cells, B-cell-depleted T cells, or PBMCs.

As processed by the authors: Estimation of nucleated cell counts relied on the amplification of reference gene primers. Clones were sequenced by immunoSEQ multiplex PCR, and TCRdb holds only the in-frame ones, with some missing. Clone size and V and J calls were adopted from that table, with D and trimming inferred from the DNA. The sample holds 240,000 or so clones, 70% to 75% seen once. The CDR3 is made up of 16 amino acids. CDR1 is ENHRY, CDR2 SYGVKD, per germline. J was trimmed by 1 base and V by 6 bases; bases with no gene match: 11. This sequence joins TRBV10-3 and TRBJ1-1, with TRBD1 matching over 7 bases. The sequence was obtained from a woman of 80 years or more with acute or convalescent COVID-19. The sequenced sample consisted of peripheral blood. The CDR3 DNA follows: TGTGCCATCAGCCCCAATCCGGACAGGCGGAACACTGAAGCTTTCTTT. Translation: CAISPNPDRRNTEAFF.